This T cell receptor beta chain was profiled in a study of radiotherapy plus CTLA-4 blockade in lung cancer. TCRdb's copy holds only in-frame clones and misses some; the assay was immunoSEQ multiplex PCR. The sample yields 75,000 to 80,000 clones, around 87% seen once. This CDR3 has 14 residues. In germline, CDR1 is WNHNN, CDR2 SYGVQD (reference sequence). Trimming cost V 0 bases and J 4 bases, with 9 bases left between them. The input for sequencing was peripheral blood, taken from a patient treated with radiotherapy plus ipilimumab. The chain recombines TRBV10-1 with TRBJ1-2; the D gene is possibly TRBD1 (5 bases). The source of this sequence is a human donor with non-small cell lung cancer who had stable disease on radiotherapy plus ipilimumab. CDR3 loop: CASSESAQGYGYTF. CDR3 nucleotides: TGCGCCAGCAGTGAGTCCGCCCAGGGCTATGGCTACACCTTC.